This T cell receptor beta chain is drawn from a study of blood T cells in healthy people across ages. About the study: Researchers report that template switching captured about one barcoded beta molecule per two T cells. Overall study results and limits: Diversity estimates from one million T cells were considered underestimates. Per million T cells, TCR beta diversity dropped roughly linearly as age increased.

With respect to this clonotype: Its antigen remains unidentified.

Per the germline V gene, CDR1 is SGHTA and CDR2 is FQGNSA. There are 13 residues in the CDR3. V dropped 8 bases and J dropped 11 bases, with 21 bases sitting between them. A sample-barcoded 5' primer and a J-beta primer mix were used in a second PCR of roughly 7 to 11 cycles. Any given sample supplied a minimum of 3 million CDR3-containing paired-end reads. TCRdb analysed the 5' RACE reads with MiXCR anew, one entry per CDR3 protein. The sample has some 1,500,000 distinct CDR3 sequences; about 45% are singletons. This receptor was taken from a woman under 30 in good health. This sequence joins TRBV7-2 and TRBJ2-5, with D possibly TRBD2 on 6 matching bases. Sequences were obtained from blood. The CDR3, as DNA: TGTGCCAGCGGAGGCGGGACCTACAATGAGCAGTACTTC. Translation gives CASGGGTYNEQYF.